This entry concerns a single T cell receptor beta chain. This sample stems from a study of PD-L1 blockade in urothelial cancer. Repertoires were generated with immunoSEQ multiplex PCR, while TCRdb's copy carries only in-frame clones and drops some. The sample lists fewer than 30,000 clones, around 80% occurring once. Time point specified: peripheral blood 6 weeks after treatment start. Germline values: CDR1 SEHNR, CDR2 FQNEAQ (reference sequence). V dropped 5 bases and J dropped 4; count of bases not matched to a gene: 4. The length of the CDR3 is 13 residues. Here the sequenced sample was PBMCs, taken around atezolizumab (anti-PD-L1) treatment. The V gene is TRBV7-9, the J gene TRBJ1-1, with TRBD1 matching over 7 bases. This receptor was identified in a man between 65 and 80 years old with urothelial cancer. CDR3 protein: CASSPRGSTEAFF. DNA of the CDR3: TGTGCCAGCAGCCCCAGGGGGAGCACTGAAGCTTTCTTT.